Below, 27 T cell receptor beta chains from the same sample are listed, as sequenced in a study of blood T cell repertoires in COVID-19. Data came from immunoSEQ multiplex PCR; TCRdb stores just in-frame clones and leaves some out. This sample has 70,000 to 80,000 clones, with about 91% found just once. Sequences were obtained from peripheral blood. The receptors here all came from a woman aged 60 to 75 with active COVID-19.

In this sample, this clone turned up a few times. CDR3 amino acids: CASSLGDRISGNTIYF. The CDR3 nucleotides are TGCGCCAGCAGCTTGGGGGACAGGATCTCTGGAAACACCATATATTTT. This chain links TRBV5-1 with TRBJ1-3; 8 bases are a match to TRBD1. In germline, CDR1 is SGHRS, CDR2 YFSETQ. Trimming cost V 0 bases and J 0 bases; bases outside gene matches: 2. This CDR3 has 16 amino acids.

The CDR3 reads CASSFQVGQGTGYTF. The CDR3 bases are TGCGCCAGCAGCTTCCAAGTAGGACAGGGTACTGGCTACACCTTC. The chain combines TRBV5-1 with TRBJ1-2; 8 bases map to TRBD1. V gave up 2 bases and J gave up 7 bases; unmatched junction bases: 10. The CDR3 totals 15 residues. Germline values: CDR1 SGHRS, CDR2 YFSETQ.

The chain carries TRBV15 and TRBJ2-7; perhaps TRBD1 as D (5 bases). CDR3 length: 12 residues. V was pared by 5 bases and J by 7 bases, with 12 bases between. Germline loops: CDR1 LNHNV, CDR2 YYDKDF (reference sequence). CDR3 coding DNA: TGTGCCACCAGCGGTCAGGGTTATGAGCAGTACTTC. Translating it yields CATSGQGYEQYF.

The gene calls are TRBV29-1 and TRBJ2-7, with a tentative D call TRBD2 (6 bases). Trimming pared 5 bases from V and 5 bases from J, leaving 16 bases between. CDR1 and CDR2 (germline): SQVTM, ANQGSEA. The CDR3 sequence is 13 residues long. The CDR3 nucleotides are TGCAGCGTTTCGTGGGGGAGGAGCAACGAGCAGTACTTC. Its translation is CSVSWGRSNEQYF.

The chain recombines TRBV28 with TRBJ1-1; 7 nucleotides align to TRBD1. The V gene's germline CDR1 is MDHEN and CDR2 SYDVKM. V was pared by 5 bases and J by 4 bases, with 10 bases of the junction left unmatched. CDR3 length: 15 amino acids. The CDR3 sequence is CASSPRQGRGTEAFF. DNA of the CDR3: TGTGCCAGCAGTCCTAGACAGGGTAGAGGCACTGAAGCTTTCTTT. The full variable domain, rest sourced from reference TRBV28 and TRBJ1-1, is DVKVTQSSRYLVKRTGEKVFLECVQDMDHENMFWYRQDPGLGLRLIYFSYDVKMKEKGDIPEGYSVSREKKERFSLILESASTNQTSMYLCASSPRQGRGTEAFFGQGTRLTVV.

The rearrangement links TRBV7-2 to TRBJ2-7; TRBD1 matches at 10 bases. This CDR3 region has 14 residues. The ends lost 5 bases at V and 6 bases at J; junction bases unmatched: 7. CDR1 and CDR2 from the germline V gene are SGHTA and FQGNSA. CDR3 nucleotides: TGTGCCAGCAGCCCAGACAGGGGGCGCGGCGAGCAGTACTTC. Encoded protein: CASSPDRGRGEQYF.

The chain recombines TRBV5-1 with TRBJ2-5, with a possible D match to TRBD2 (6 bases). Trimming shortened V by 4 bases and J by 4 bases, and 11 bases separated the two germline ends. The CDR3 spans 13 residues. Germline assignment: CDR1 SGHRS and CDR2 YFSETQ. The CDR3 DNA follows: TGCGCCAGCAGCCTACGGGGAGGAGAGACCCAGTACTTC. Protein product: CASSLRGGETQYF.

This clone was seen only a few times. The V and J genes are TRBV5-4 and TRBJ2-1, with TRBD2 as a possible D gene (5 bases). This CDR3 contains 15 residues. In germline, CDR1 is SGHNT, CDR2 YYREEE (reference sequence). Trimming cost V 4 bases and J 7 bases, with 18 bases left between them. This CDR3 is CASSPLGRRPNEQFF. CDR3 in DNA: TGTGCCAGCAGCCCCCTAGGCCGGAGGCCTAATGAGCAGTTCTTC. Full variable domain (remainder filled in from reference TRBV5-4 and TRBJ2-1): ETGVTQSPTHLIKTRGQQVTLRCSSQSGHNTVSWYQQALGQGPQFIFQYYREEENGRGNFPPRFSGLQFPNYSSELNVNALELDDSALYLCASSPLGRRPNEQFFGPGTRLTVL.

The rearrangement uses TRBV9 and TRBJ2-2; TRBD1 aligns across 10 bases. The CDR3 runs to 16 residues. Losses at the gene ends were 3 bases for V and 4 bases for J; bases not matched to a gene: 6. Germline CDR1 SGDLS, CDR2 YYNGEE. The CDR3 is CASSAPGTGVTGELFF. Here the CDR3 DNA reads TGTGCCAGCAGCGCACCCGGGACAGGGGTCACCGGGGAGCTGTTTTTT.

The gene calls are TRBV7-9 and TRBJ2-7; 16 nucleotides agree with TRBD2. From germline, CDR1 is SEHNR and CDR2 FQNEAQ (reference sequence). The CDR3 runs to 17 residues. J gave up 4 bases and V 5 bases, and 8 bases lay outside the gene matches. CDR3 in amino acids: CASSLGLAGGPAYEQYF. In nucleotides, the CDR3 is TGTGCCAGCAGCCTGGGACTAGCGGGAGGGCCGGCGTACGAGCAGTACTTC.

V gene TRBV10-2 combines with J gene TRBJ2-7, with D possibly matching TRBD2 (5 bases). V was clipped by 6 bases and J by 5 bases, with 14 bases between them. Germline loops: CDR1 WSHSY, CDR2 SAAADI. This CDR3 is built from 13 residues. The CDR3 coding sequence is TGCGCCAGCAGGCGACGGTTCGGGGACGAGCAGTACTTC. As protein: CASRRRFGDEQYF.

This sequence joins TRBV28 and TRBJ2-3, with D perhaps TRBD2 (6 bases). The CDR3 covers 15 residues. Germline V gives CDR1 MDHEN, CDR2 SYDVKM. Deletions cut 6 bases from V and 6 bases from J, with 19 bases between. CDR3 amino acids: CASSRSGFAGDTQYF. The CDR3 coding sequence is TGTGCCAGCAGCCGTAGCGGATTCGCGGGGGATACGCAGTATTTT. Looking up the rest from reference TRBV28 and TRBJ2-3 gives the full variable domain: DVKVTQSSRYLVKRTGEKVFLECVQDMDHENMFWYRQDPGLGLRLIYFSYDVKMKEKGDIPEGYSVSREKKERFSLILESASTNQTSMYLCASSRSGFAGDTQYFGPGTRLTVL.

This CDR3 reads CAWSVRQGYNSPLHF. CDR3 sequence (DNA): TGTGCCTGGAGTGTACGCCAGGGGTATAATTCACCCCTCCACTTT. The chain uses TRBV30 and TRBJ1-6; TRBD1 might be the D (6 bases). Trimming removed 0 bases at V and 4 bases at J, with 10 bases between. There are 15 residues in the CDR3. CDR1 and CDR2 (germline): GTSNPN, SVGIG (reference sequence).

J is TRBJ2-3 and V is TRBV5-1, with 8 bases identical to TRBD2. Losses at the gene ends were 0 bases for V and 4 bases for J; bases not matched to a gene: 7. The CDR3 consists of 16 residues. Per germline, CDR1 SGHRS and CDR2 YFSETQ. This chain's CDR3 is CASSLVVTSDSDTQYF. Written as DNA, the CDR3 is TGCGCCAGCAGCTTGGTTGTGACTAGCGACTCAGATACGCAGTATTTT.

This sequence joins TRBV5-1 and TRBJ2-3; no reliable D call. There are 13 residues in the CDR3. The germline V gene has CDR1 SGHRS and CDR2 YFSETQ. Between the trimmed V and J ends, which lost 2 bases and 2 bases, there was a span of 6 bases. The CDR3 nucleotides read TGCGCCAGCAGCTTAACTAACACAGATACGCAGTATTTT. Amino acid sequence: CASSLTNTDTQYF.

This clone was observed a few times. The rearrangement uses TRBV9 and TRBJ2-5; D may be TRBD2 (5 bases). V was pared by 4 bases and J by 7 bases, with 14 bases between. Germline V gene sequence: CDR1 SGDLS, CDR2 YYNGEE. The length of the CDR3 is 13 residues. CDR3 nucleotides: TGTGCCAGCAGCTACAGAGGGTTTGGGACCCAGTACTTC. Its protein product is CASSYRGFGTQYF.

The J gene is TRBJ1-1, the V gene TRBV28; weak D call: TRBD1 (5 bases). The V end lost 5 bases, the J end lost 4 bases, and 17 bases lay between the germline ends. The CDR3 covers 15 residues. The V gene's germline CDR1 is MDHEN and CDR2 SYDVKM. The DNA for the CDR3 is TGTGCCAGCAGTCCCGCCTCCACAGGACCCACTGAAGCTTTCTTT. It codes for CASSPASTGPTEAFF. Full variable domain (missing parts from reference TRBV28 and TRBJ1-1): DVKVTQSSRYLVKRTGEKVFLECVQDMDHENMFWYRQDPGLGLRLIYFSYDVKMKEKGDIPEGYSVSREKKERFSLILESASTNQTSMYLCASSPASTGPTEAFFGQGTRLTVV.

The V gene is TRBV4-1, the J gene TRBJ2-5; the match to TRBD2 covers 12 bases. The junction had 5 bases not matched to a gene; V was cut back by 1 base and J by 5 bases. The germline gives CDR1 MGHRA, CDR2 YSYEKL. The CDR3 length is 16 residues. The CDR3 loop is CASSQGLAGAQETQYF. Written as DNA, the CDR3 is TGCGCCAGCAGCCAAGGACTAGCGGGAGCCCAGGAGACCCAGTACTTC.

The chain carries TRBV11-2 and TRBJ2-7, with D possibly being TRBD2 (6 bases). The CDR3 runs 14 residues. Germline V gives CDR1 SGHAT, CDR2 FQNNGV. V lost 3 bases and J lost 6, with 15 bases in between. CDR3 nucleotides: TGTGCCAGCAGCTTGGGACTTACCCCGGGCGAGCAGTACTTC. This codes for CASSLGLTPGEQYF.

The genes are TRBV21-1 and TRBJ2-1; the table's D gene call, TRBD2, was not cross checked with the DNA. TRBV21-1 is assigned pseudogene status. The CDR3 runs to 21 residues. CDR3 loop: CASTLNRSGRADWTPYNEQFF. The CDR3 DNA reads as TGTGCCAGCACCTTGAATAGGAGCGGGAGGGCCGACTGGACTCCTTACAATGAGCAGTTCTTC.

The V call is TRBV5-5, the J call TRBJ2-7; D is uncertain. The ends were cut back, 0 bases at V and 3 bases at J, with 7 bases in the middle. Germline V CDR1 and CDR2: SGHKS, YYEKEE (reference sequence). The CDR3 length is 13 residues. CDR3 in amino acids: CASSLVLFYEQYF. DNA for the CDR3: TGTGCCAGCAGCTTGGTACTATTCTACGAGCAGTACTTC.

The V gene is TRBV5-1, the J gene TRBJ1-3; D is unclear. CDR3 length equals 15 residues. Trimming cost V 2 bases and J 1 base, with 10 bases left between them. CDR1 is SGHRS and CDR2 is YFSETQ in the germline V gene. The DNA of the CDR3 is TGCGCCAGCAGCTTCGGGATACAATCTGGAAACACCATATATTTT. As protein: CASSFGIQSGNTIYF. The full variable domain, completed using reference TRBV5-1 and TRBJ1-3, is KAGVTQTPRYLIKTRGQQVTLSCSPISGHRSVSWYQQTPGQGLQFLFEYFSETQRNKGNFPGRFSGRQFSNSRSEMNVSTLELGDSALYLCASSFGIQSGNTIYFGEGSWLTVV.

The chain employs TRBV7-9 and TRBJ2-1; no reliable D call. This CDR3 is built from 13 residues. Trimming removed 1 base at V and 13 bases at J, with 14 bases between. Germline CDR1 and CDR2: SEHNR and FQNEAQ (reference sequence). CDR3 sequence (DNA): TGTGCCAGCAGCTTAGGTCAGGCCCTATCCCAGTTCTTC. It specifies CASSLGQALSQFF. Based on the CDR3 plus reference TRBV7-9 and TRBJ2-1, the full variable domain is DTGVSQNPRHKITKRGQNVTFRCDPISEHNRLYWYRQTLGQGPEFLTYFQNEAQLEKSRLLSDRFSAERPKGSFSTLEIQRTEQGDSAMYLCASSLGQALSQFFGPGTRLTVL.

This clone was seen only once. The chain is built from TRBV5-1 and TRBJ2-5, with 9 bases lining up with TRBD2. The CDR3 sequence is 15 residues long. V trimming: 2 bases; J trimming: 5 bases; junction bases outside the gene matches: 7. Germline CDR1 is SGHRS and CDR2 is YFSETQ. The CDR3 DNA is TGCGCCAGCAGCTTTCTAGCGGGAACATGGGAGACCCAGTACTTC. Translation gives CASSFLAGTWETQYF.

V is TRBV5-1 and J is TRBJ2-1; TRBD1 matches 8 bases. Germline values: CDR1 SGHRS, CDR2 YFSETQ. V was clipped by 5 bases and J by 4 bases; unmatched bases: 8. The CDR3 consists of 15 residues. The CDR3 is CASRTTGQAYNEQFF. As DNA, the CDR3 is TGCGCCAGCAGAACAACGGGACAGGCGTACAATGAGCAGTTCTTC. The full variable domain, in which reference TRBV5-1 and TRBJ2-1 provide the parts outside the CDR3, is KAGVTQTPRYLIKTRGQQVTLSCSPISGHRSVSWYQQTPGQGLQFLFEYFSETQRNKGNFPGRFSGRQFSNSRSEMNVSTLELGDSALYLCASRTTGQAYNEQFFGPGTRLTVL.

The rearrangement uses TRBV30 and TRBJ1-1; the match to TRBD1 covers 9 bases. Germline V gene data show CDR1 as GTSNPN and CDR2 as SVGIG (reference sequence). The CDR3 sequence is 13 residues long. Germline trimming cut 2 bases from V and 12 bases from J; bases unmatched to any gene: 10. DNA of the CDR3: TGTGCCTGGAGTCAAACAGGGACAGGGCCCACTTTCTTT. Its protein product is CAWSQTGTGPTFF.

This chain connects TRBV30 to TRBJ1-1; D is unresolved. Germline V gives CDR1 GTSNPN, CDR2 SVGIG (reference sequence). Trimming took 4 bases from V and 5 from J, leaving 11 bases between them. The CDR3 is 12 residues long. The CDR3 loop reads CAWNPGLTEAFF. The CDR3 DNA sequence: TGTGCCTGGAACCCTGGACTGACTGAAGCTTTCTTT.